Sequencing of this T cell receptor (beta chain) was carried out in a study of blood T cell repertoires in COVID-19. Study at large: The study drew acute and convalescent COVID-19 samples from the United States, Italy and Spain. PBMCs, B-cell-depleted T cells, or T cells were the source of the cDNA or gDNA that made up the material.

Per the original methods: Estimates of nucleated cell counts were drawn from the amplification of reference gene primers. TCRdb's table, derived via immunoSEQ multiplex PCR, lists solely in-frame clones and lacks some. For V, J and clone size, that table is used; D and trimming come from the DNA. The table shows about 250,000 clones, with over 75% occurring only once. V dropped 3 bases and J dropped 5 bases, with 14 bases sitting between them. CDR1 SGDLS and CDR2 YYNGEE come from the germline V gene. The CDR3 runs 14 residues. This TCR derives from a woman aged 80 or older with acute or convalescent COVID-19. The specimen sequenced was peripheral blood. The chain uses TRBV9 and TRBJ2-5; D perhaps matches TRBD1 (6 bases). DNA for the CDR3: TGTGCCAGCAGCGAACAGGGACCTAGGGAGACCCAGTACTTC. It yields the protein CASSEQGPRETQYF.